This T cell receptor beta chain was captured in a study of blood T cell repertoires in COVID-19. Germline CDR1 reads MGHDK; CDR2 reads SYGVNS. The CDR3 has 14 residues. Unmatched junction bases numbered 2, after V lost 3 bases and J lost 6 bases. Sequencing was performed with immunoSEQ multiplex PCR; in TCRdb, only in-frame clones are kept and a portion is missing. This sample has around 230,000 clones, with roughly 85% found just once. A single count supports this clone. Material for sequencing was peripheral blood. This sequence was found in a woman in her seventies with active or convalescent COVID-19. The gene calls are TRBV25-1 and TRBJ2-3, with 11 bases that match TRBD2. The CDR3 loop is CASSEGTSGDTQYF. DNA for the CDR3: TGTGCCAGCAGTGAGGGGACTAGCGGCGATACGCAGTATTTT.